These T cell receptor beta chains were read from a single sample in a study of blood T cell repertoires in COVID-19. The table came from immunoSEQ multiplex PCR; TCRdb's copy has only in-frame clones and leaves some out. The profile shows around 170,000 clones, roughly 80% of them singletons. Sample: peripheral blood. The origin of the receptors is a woman aged 80 or older with acute or convalescent COVID-19. Each CDR3 is given with its conserved first and last residue. The D gene is left open where the match is weak. The size of a clone is reported for some rows only, either as once, few or many, or as a class for expanded clones.

TRBV29-1,TRBD1,-,TRBJ2-1,CSVERDRLGQFF,TGCAGCGTTGAAAGGGACAGGTTAGGGCAGTTCTTC
TRBV12-3/TRBV12-4,-,-,TRBJ2-5,CASSDNARETQYF,TGTGCCAGCAGCGACAACGCTCGGGAGACCCAGTACTTC
TRBV3-1/TRBV3-2,TRBD2,-,TRBJ2-1,CASSRGLVPSSYNEQFF,TGTGCCAGCAGCCGTGGACTAGTCCCAAGCTCTTACAATGAGCAGTTCTTC
TRBV7-4,-,-,TRBJ2-7,CASSLVAHLSPVCEQYF,TGTGCCAGCAGCTTAGTTGCGCACCTTTCTCCGGTATGCGAGCAGTACTTC
TRBV4-1,-,-,TRBJ2-1,CASSQVGTGWGDEQFF,TGCGCCAGCAGCCAAGTGGGGACTGGATGGGGGGATGAGCAGTTCTTC
TRBV5-1,-,-,TRBJ2-5,CASTPVVGGQKTQYF,TGCGCCAGCACTCCGGTGGTCGGGGGGCAGAAGACCCAGTACTTC
TRBV7-9,-,few,TRBJ1-1,CATLLNTEAFF,TGTGCCACCCTACTAAACACTGAAGCTTTCTTT
TRBV27,-,-,TRBJ1-5,CASSNQKGVNQPQHF,TGTGCCAGCAGTAATCAGAAGGGGGTAAATCAGCCCCAGCATTTT
TRBV6-1,-,-,TRBJ1-1,CASSEPVAAGTEAFF,TGTGCCAGCAGTGAACCCGTGGCGGCTGGTACTGAAGCTTTCTTT
TRBV6-5,-,-,TRBJ2-7,CASSYDSRRYEQYF,TGTGCCAGCAGTTATGACAGCCGACGCTACGAGCAGTACTTC
TRBV5-1,TRBD1,-,TRBJ2-7,CASGGQGAYEQYF,TGCGCCAGCGGGGGACAGGGAGCCTACGAGCAGTACTTC
TRBV7-2,-,-,TRBJ2-7,CASSPEERPYEQYF,TGTGCCAGCAGCCCCGAGGAGAGGCCCTACGAGCAGTACTTC
TRBV30,TRBD2,-,TRBJ2-1,CAWSVTQAGRDEQFF,TGTGCCTGGAGTGTAACCCAGGCAGGGAGGGATGAGCAGTTCTTC
TRBV4-1,TRBD2,-,TRBJ2-6,CASSRSSGESGANVLTF,TGCGCCAGCAGCCGTTCTAGCGGGGAGTCTGGGGCCAACGTCCTGACTTTC
TRBV5-6,TRBD2,-,TRBJ2-7,CASSLPGGDEQYF,TGTGCCAGCAGCTTGCCCGGGGGGGACGAGCAGTACTTC